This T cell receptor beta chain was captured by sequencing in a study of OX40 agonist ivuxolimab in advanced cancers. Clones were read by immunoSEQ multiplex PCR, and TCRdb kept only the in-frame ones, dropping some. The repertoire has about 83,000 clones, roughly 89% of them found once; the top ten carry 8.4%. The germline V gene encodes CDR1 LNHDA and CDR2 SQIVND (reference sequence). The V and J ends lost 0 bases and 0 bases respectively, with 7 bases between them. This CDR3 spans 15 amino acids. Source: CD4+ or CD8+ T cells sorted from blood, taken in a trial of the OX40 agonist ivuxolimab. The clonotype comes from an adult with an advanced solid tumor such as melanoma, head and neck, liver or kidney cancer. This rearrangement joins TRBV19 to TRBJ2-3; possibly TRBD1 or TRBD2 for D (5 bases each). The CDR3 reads CASSIEGPSTDTQYF. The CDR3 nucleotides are TGTGCCAGTAGTATAGAGGGACCTAGCACAGATACGCAGTATTTT.